This TCR beta chain appears in the sequencing data of a study of T cell repertoires in ileal Crohn's disease. For the study at large: Postoperative therapy was given to about half: about ten thiopurines, fewer than 20 anti-TNF agents. The M6 sample came from neoterminal ileum during colonoscopy after surgery. Study findings and constraints: Postoperative endoscopy occurred within one year, median 6.9 months.

TCRdb keeps only in-frame clones here, not all; method: immunoSEQ multiplex PCR. This table has about 59,000 clones, roughly 91% appearing once. The V gene's germline CDR1 is KGHSY and CDR2 FQNENV. The V and J ends lost 0 bases and 0 bases respectively, with 11 bases between them. This CDR3 contains 16 residues. Noted time point: neoterminal ileum biopsy at postoperative endoscopy, about 6 months after surgery. Patients were adults with ileal or ileocolonic Crohn's disease needing resection. This clone appeared a single time. The antigen remains unidentified. The J gene is TRBJ1-1, the V gene TRBV16, with D tentatively TRBD1 (5 bases). The origin of this receptor is an adult with Crohn's disease. Sequencing was carried out using ileal tissue. The CDR3 DNA sequence: TGTGCCAGCAGCCAATCCATGGGGGGGATGAACACTGAAGCTTTCTTT. Residues: CASSQSMGGMNTEAFF. The entire variable domain, with the rest obtained from reference TRBV16 and TRBJ1-1, is as follows: GEEVAQTPKHLVRGEGQKAKLYCAPIKGHSYVFWYQQVLKNEFKFLISFQNENVFDETGMPKERFSAKCLPNSPCSLEIQATKLEDSAVYFCASSQSMGGMNTEAFFGQGTRLTVV.